This note documents a single TCR beta chain sequence. This receptor's antigen is unknown. No base quality values were provided; no much bigger clone lies one nucleotide off. The germline V gene (reference sequence) provides CDR1 LNHNV and CDR2 YYDKDF. For this chain, trimming is 5 bases at the V end and 7 bases at the J end, and the number of junction bases without a gene match is 10. Reading from cysteine to phenylalanine, the CDR3 counts 14 amino acids. Of the read, only the CDR3 DNA is kept; its 42 bases are in frame from base 1. Sequencing took place on an Illumina HiSeq 1500. TCRdb applied fastp at Q25 and MiXCR to the public reads, then kept only in-frame beta chains. Rows merge per CDR3 protein into single entries with the most common DNA and genes. Within this sample are fewer than 950,000 distinct CDR3 sequences, with 30% to 35% of them counted one time only. The biggest ten clones account for around 12% of the sample.

The data originate from a study of T cell repertoires in cytomegalovirus infection (dated by TCRdb to between 2018 and 2021). About the investigation overall: Alongside well-studied HLA-B-restricted epitopes, the peptide stimulations were aimed at recently identified HLA-C-restricted CMV epitopes, whose presentation resists viral immunomodulation. The HLA type of each donor mattered for the analysis, because public TCR beta signatures pointed to carriage of CMV infection along with the matching HLA type.

Interpreted using the paper, the treatment or condition label stands for: in vitro stimulation with specific CMV peptide epitopes to enrich CMV-specific T cells. What the research found in general, with its limitations: The ex vivo response was dominated by HLA-C-restricted CMV-specific TCR beta clonotypes, which also provided the single most frequent clonotype in two of eight donors. Cumulative frequency of public TCR beta family members discriminated carriers of CMV infection plus the relevant HLA type in this cohort and an independent roughly 320-donor cohort.

The TCR was taken from a human donor in good health (CMV status not recorded). Some clones in this sample may be carry-over from other donors' samples. The chain was built from TRBV15 and TRBJ1-1; 7 of the junction bases match TRBD1. The material was cultured CD8+ T cells from PBMCs, obtained from culture after CMV antigen stimulation. The bases are TGTGCCACCAGCCGTTACAGGGGCCTTGATGAAGCTTTCTTT. This encodes CATSRYRGLDEAFF.